The following is a T cell receptor (beta chain) sequence with its context. The record originates from a study of T cells in Graves' hyperthyroidism and ophthalmopathy. This CDR3 has 14 residues. Germline values: CDR1 LNHNV, CDR2 YYDKDF (reference sequence). Between the trimmed V and J ends, which lost 5 bases and 1 base, there was a span of 11 bases. What was amplified from RNA transcripts were TCR beta CDR3 regions. Using the HTBI primer set, a first-round RT-PCR was run on the TCR CDR3. A single record per CDR3 protein comes from TCRdb applying MiXCR to the multiplex PCR reads. The table records a few hundred thousand distinct CDR3 sequences, roughly 50% of them present only once.

The sequenced material came from peripheral blood or thyroid tissue (not recorded which). The rearrangement links TRBV15 to TRBJ2-5; D unclear. The sequence derives from an adult woman with Graves' disease, either hyperthyroidism or ophthalmopathy (not recorded which). The CDR3 DNA reads TGTGCCACCAGCGGAGCGATACTCCAAGAGACCCAGTACTTC. It encodes CATSGAILQETQYF.